This T cell receptor beta chain derives from a study of blood T cell repertoires in COVID-19. Germline V gives CDR1 MGHRA, CDR2 YSYEKL. The V gene end was trimmed by 1 base and the J gene end by 6 bases; junction bases not matched to a gene: 11. This CDR3 contains 16 residues. Sequencing used immunoSEQ multiplex PCR; TCRdb keeps in-frame clones, though not all of them. The profile shows some 140,000 clones, roughly 80% of them singletons. Only a few counts were recorded for this clone. The rearrangement links TRBV4-1 to TRBJ2-7, with TRBD2 identical over 8 bases. The sample taken for sequencing was peripheral blood. The TCR sequence derives from a woman in her sixties with acute or convalescent COVID-19. The CDR3 reads CASSQVLLAGRSEQYF. The CDR3 region has the DNA TGCGCCAGCAGCCAAGTTCTGCTAGCGGGCCGAAGCGAGCAGTACTTC.